The rows below give T cell receptor beta chains drawn from one sample of a study of T cell changes during pregnancy in multiple sclerosis. This table comes from immunoSEQ multiplex PCR, and its TCRdb copy is limited to in-frame clones, with some not included. The repertoire holds roughly 120,000 clones, approximately 95% seen once, with roughly 6.2% in the top ten. Material: peripheral blood, obtained before pregnancy. All receptors derive from a female donor with multiple sclerosis, enrolled in a pregnancy study. Each CDR3 is given with its conserved first and last residue. Each record gives: D gene, J gene, CDR3 length, clone size, V gene, CDR3 protein, CDR3 DNA. The D gene is left open where the match is weak. Only part of the rows carry a size: once, few, many, or a class if the clone is expanded.

NA TRBJ1-3 14 once TRBV6-1 CAGGGLFSGNTIYF TGTGCCGGGGGGGGGCTGTTCTCTGGAAACACCATATATTTT
TRBD2 TRBJ2-1 16 NA TRBV19 CASSTRLAGMYNEQFF TGTGCCAGTAGTACCCGGCTAGCGGGTATGTACAATGAGCAGTTCTTC
NA TRBJ2-2 15 NA TRBV5-1 CASSLEVQGSGELFF TGCGCCAGCAGCTTGGAAGTTCAGGGGAGCGGGGAGCTGTTTTTT
NA TRBJ1-2 14 NA TRBV30 CACKRQESPYGYTF TGTGCCTGTAAGCGGCAGGAGAGTCCTTATGGCTACACCTTC
NA TRBJ2-7 12 NA TRBV11-2 CASSLGGLEQYF TGTGCCAGCAGCTTAGGGGGACTCGAGCAGTACTTC
TRBD2 TRBJ2-7 14 NA TRBV6-1 CASRGGLPVYEQYF TGTGCCAGCAGGGGGGGGTTACCCGTCTACGAGCAGTACTTC
TRBD2 TRBJ2-7 14 NA TRBV27 CASAPGGRAYEQYF TGTGCCAGTGCCCCCGGCGGGAGGGCCTACGAGCAGTACTTC
TRBD1 TRBJ2-7 15 NA TRBV7-2 CASSRGDRGFYEQYF TGTGCCAGCAGCCGCGGGGACAGGGGTTTTTACGAGCAGTACTTC
TRBD2 TRBJ2-1 14 NA TRBV11-2 CASSQGLAGNEQFF TGTGCCAGCAGCCAGGGGCTAGCGGGGAATGAGCAGTTCTTC
NA TRBJ1-2 16 NA TRBV19 CASRGIRDFNTYGYTF TGTGCCAGTAGAGGGATTAGGGACTTCAACACGTATGGCTACACCTTC
NA TRBJ1-6 14 once TRBV19 CASSSGGPNSPLHF TGTGCCAGTAGTTCTGGGGGCCCTAATTCACCCCTCCACTTT
TRBD1 TRBJ1-2 13 once TRBV29-1 CSAATGPFYGYTF TGCAGCGCCGCGACAGGGCCATTCTATGGCTACACCTTC
NA TRBJ2-2 14 NA TRBV9 CASSVTVNTGELFF TGTGCCAGCAGCGTAACGGTGAACACCGGGGAGCTGTTTTTT
NA TRBJ2-5 20 NA TRBV1 CTSSPDMLWAGGPLGETQYF TGCACCAGCAGCCCCGATATGCTATGGGCGGGGGGACCCCTCGGGGAGACCCAGTACTTC